This T cell receptor (beta chain) was observed in a study of shared clonotypes between healthy human individuals. The table came from immunoSEQ multiplex PCR; TCRdb's copy has only in-frame clones and leaves some out. The sample lists 2,500,000 or so clones; approximately 94% were seen once. The CDR3 sequence is 18 residues long. Germline CDR1 reads MDHEN; CDR2 reads SYDVKM. Deletions cut 3 bases from V and 4 bases from J, with 21 bases between. General observations from the study: The study found 4.5% to 6% of naive CD4 clonotypes shared across several donors. The sampled material consisted only of blood, and tissue repertoires are likely to differ.

To note about this clone: The target antigen is unknown.

Adults of Caucasian background living in Nashville, Tennessee made up all donors. Both subsets, CD45RA+ naive and CD45RA-negative memory, were split from the CD4+ cells. The sequencing input was naive CD4+ T cells from PBMCs. As for subset: CD45RA+ positively selected. This chain links TRBV28 with TRBJ1-4; D is unclear. This receptor was taken from a young man in good health. Some clones in this sample may be carry-over from other donors' samples. CDR3 nucleotide sequence: TGTGCCAGCAGTTTCTTGGCCGGGGAGGGCCGCCATAATGAAAAACTGTTTTTT. Amino acids: CASSFLAGEGRHNEKLFF.